Following are 16 T cell receptor beta chains from one sample sequenced in a study of blood T cell repertoires in COVID-19. Clones were sequenced by immunoSEQ multiplex PCR, and TCRdb holds only the in-frame ones, with some missing. Found here are 70,000 or so clones, roughly four fifths of them singletons; the top ten hold roughly 20%. Sequencing was carried out using peripheral blood. The receptors here all came from a man in his 70s with acute or convalescent COVID-19.

This chain connects TRBV7-2 to TRBJ1-1, with TRBD1 as a possible D gene (6 bases). The germline V and J ends were trimmed by 5 bases and 6 bases, with 13 bases remaining between them. Germline V gives CDR1 SGHTA, CDR2 FQGNSA. This CDR3 spans 13 amino acids. The CDR3 DNA is TGTGCCAGCAGCACACAGGGATGGGCTGAAGCTTTCTTT. Its protein is CASSTQGWAEAFF.

The chain is built from TRBV27 and TRBJ2-5, with D possibly TRBD1 on 6 matching bases. The V end lost 10 bases, the J end lost 5 bases, and 20 bases lay between the germline ends. The CDR3 covers 14 residues. CDR1 is MNHEY and CDR2 is SMNVEV in the germline V gene (reference sequence). This chain's CDR3 is CATSPRGIRETQYF. CDR3 coding DNA: TGTGCCACTTCCCCCAGGGGTATCCGGGAGACCCAGTACTTC.

The V call is TRBV9, the J call TRBJ2-1; D possibly corresponds to TRBD2 (5 bases). V was trimmed by 6 bases and J by 2 bases, leaving 12 bases between them. Germline CDR1 reads SGDLS; CDR2 reads YYNGEE. The length of the CDR3 is 14 residues. The CDR3 nucleotides read TGTGCCAGCACGCGACAACTAGCCTACAATGAGCAGTTCTTC. As protein: CASTRQLAYNEQFF.

The DNA for the CDR3 is TGTGCCAGCAGTGCCACCCCGGGATCTACCGGGGAGCTGTTTTTT. Translated: CASSATPGSTGELFF. The V gene is TRBV2, the J gene TRBJ2-2, with D maybe TRBD2 (5 bases). Trimming removed 4 bases from V and 5 bases from J, with 14 bases in between. Germline V gene sequence: CDR1 SNHLY, CDR2 FYNNEI. The CDR3 loop spans 15 amino acids.

The chain employs TRBV9 and TRBJ2-7, with 10 bases matching TRBD2. This CDR3 contains 15 residues. Germline CDR1 is SGDLS and CDR2 is YYNGEE. V lost 0 bases to trimming and J lost 7 bases; unmatched junction nucleotides: 7. This CDR3 is CASSVEVAGGREQYF. In DNA, the CDR3 is TGTGCCAGCAGCGTAGAGGTAGCGGGAGGCCGGGAGCAGTACTTC.

The J gene is TRBJ1-4, the V gene TRBV5-1; possibly TRBD1 for D (5 bases). CDR3 size: 14 residues. The germline V gene has CDR1 SGHRS and CDR2 YFSETQ. Deletions cut 3 bases from V and 7 bases from J, with 13 bases between. CDR3 sequence reads: CASSSGREGEKLFF. The DNA for the CDR3 is TGCGCCAGCAGCTCGGGCAGGGAAGGTGAAAAACTGTTTTTT.

The V and J genes are TRBV10-1 and TRBJ2-5, with D tentatively TRBD1 (6 bases). V was pared by 6 bases and J by 2 bases, with 19 bases between. Germline CDR1 WNHNN, CDR2 SYGVQD (reference sequence). The CDR3 covers 16 residues. CDR3 loop: CASSQGGDTLQETQYF. The CDR3 nucleotides read TGCGCCAGCAGCCAGGGTGGGGACACCCTGCAAGAGACCCAGTACTTC.

The chain couples TRBV7-2 to TRBJ2-7, with D maybe TRBD2 (5 bases). Germline loops: CDR1 SGHTA, CDR2 FQGNSA. Trimming pared 4 bases from V and 2 bases from J, leaving 18 bases between. The CDR3 has 16 residues. In DNA form, the CDR3 reads TGTGCCAGCAGCTCCCCTCTCGCGCGGGCCACCTACGAGCAGTACTTC. Amino acids: CASSSPLARATYEQYF.

This chain connects TRBV7-8 to TRBJ1-4; 9 bases are a match to TRBD1. V shed 5 bases, J shed 2 bases, and the junction held 6 bases outside the gene matches. CDR3 length: 16 residues. Germline V lookup: CDR1 SGHVS, CDR2 FQNEAQ. The CDR3 sequence is CASSLQGAGTNEKLFF. CDR3 bases: TGTGCCAGCAGCCTACAGGGGGCAGGCACTAATGAAAAACTGTTTTTT.

V usage is TRBV3-1 (or the pseudogene TRBV3-2) and J usage is TRBJ2-5, with 10 bases lining up with TRBD2. Unmatched junction bases numbered 10, after V lost 0 bases and J lost 9 bases. The CDR3 length is 16 residues. The germline gives CDR1 LGHDT, CDR2 YNNKEL (reference sequence). The CDR3 spells CASSQDLVSGRGAQYF. The CDR3 DNA sequence: TGTGCCAGCAGCCAAGATCTAGTAAGCGGGAGGGGGGCCCAGTACTTC.

V is TRBV23-1 and J is TRBJ2-1, with 12 bases identical to TRBD2. TRBV23-1 is identified as an open reading frame with a role that is uncertain. This CDR3 has 19 amino acids. V shed 0 bases, J shed 7 bases, and the junction held 13 bases outside the gene matches. Here the CDR3 reads CASSQSTSGRPLRGNEQFF. The CDR3 region has the DNA TGCGCCAGCAGTCAATCTACTAGCGGGAGGCCCCTCCGCGGGAATGAGCAGTTCTTC.

V is TRBV27 and J is TRBJ2-7; weak D call: TRBD1 (5 bases). The CDR3 spans 13 residues. Germline CDR1 MNHEY, CDR2 SMNVEV (reference sequence). Trimming shortened V by 5 bases and J by 3 bases, and 11 bases separated the two germline ends. The CDR3 here is CASSPTGYYEQYF. CDR3 in DNA: TGTGCCAGCAGTCCCACAGGTTACTACGAGCAGTACTTC.

The rearrangement joins TRBV13 to TRBJ2-1; 8 bases align to TRBD1. Germline V gives CDR1 PRHDT, CDR2 FYEKMQ (reference sequence). V lost 4 bases, J lost 0 bases, and 20 bases stayed unmatched. This CDR3 is built from 21 residues. Written as DNA, the CDR3 is TGTGCCAGCAGCTCAAAACCCTCCGGGACAGGAGATTCGAGCTCCTACAATGAGCAGTTCTTC. Protein product: CASSSKPSGTGDSSSYNEQFF.

This clone appeared a few times. The V and J genes are TRBV12-3 or TRBV12-4 and TRBJ1-1, with D unclear. The CDR3 has 13 residues. V was shortened by 3 bases and J by 10 bases, with 15 bases between the two germline ends. The DNA for the CDR3 is TGTGCCAGCAGTTTCGATGCAGTTCTTTCAGCTTTCTTT. It is translated as CASSFDAVLSAFF.

The V and J genes are TRBV6-4 and TRBJ2-1; a weak D match, TRBD2 (6 bases). CDR3 size: 17 residues. Germline V CDR1 and CDR2: MRHNA, SNTAGT. Trimming pared 4 bases from V and 8 bases from J, leaving 24 bases between. The CDR3 loop reads CASSVSGLKGGGDEQFF. The CDR3 DNA reads TGTGCCAGCAGTGTCAGCGGATTGAAGGGAGGAGGCGATGAGCAGTTCTTC.

The rearrangement links TRBV28 to TRBJ1-1; no reliable D call. CDR1 is MDHEN, CDR2 SYDVKM, per germline. Trimming removed 3 bases from V and 1 base from J, with 9 bases in between. This CDR3 region has 14 residues. The CDR3 sequence: CASSLMVGNTEAFF. The DNA of the CDR3 is TGTGCCAGCAGTTTGATGGTCGGGAACACTGAAGCTTTCTTT.